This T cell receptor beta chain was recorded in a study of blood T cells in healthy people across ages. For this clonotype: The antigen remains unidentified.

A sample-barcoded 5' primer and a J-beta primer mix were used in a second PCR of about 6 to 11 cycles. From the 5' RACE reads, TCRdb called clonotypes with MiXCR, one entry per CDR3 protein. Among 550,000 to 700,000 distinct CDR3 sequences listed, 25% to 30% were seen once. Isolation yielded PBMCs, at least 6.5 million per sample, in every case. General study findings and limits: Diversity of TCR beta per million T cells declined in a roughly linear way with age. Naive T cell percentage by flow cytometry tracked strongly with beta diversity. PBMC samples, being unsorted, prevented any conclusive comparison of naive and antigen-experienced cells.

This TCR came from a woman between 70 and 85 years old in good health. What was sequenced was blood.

The CDR3 coding sequence is TGTGCCAGCAGCGCTCGACAGGGTTCTAATGAAAAACTGTTTTTT. Residues: CASSARQGSNEKLFF. The V and J genes are TRBV11-3 and TRBJ1-4; TRBD1 aligns across 7 bases. There are 15 residues in the CDR3. From germline, CDR1 is SGHNT and CDR2 YENEEA. V gave up 5 bases and J gave up 3 bases; unmatched junction bases: 6.